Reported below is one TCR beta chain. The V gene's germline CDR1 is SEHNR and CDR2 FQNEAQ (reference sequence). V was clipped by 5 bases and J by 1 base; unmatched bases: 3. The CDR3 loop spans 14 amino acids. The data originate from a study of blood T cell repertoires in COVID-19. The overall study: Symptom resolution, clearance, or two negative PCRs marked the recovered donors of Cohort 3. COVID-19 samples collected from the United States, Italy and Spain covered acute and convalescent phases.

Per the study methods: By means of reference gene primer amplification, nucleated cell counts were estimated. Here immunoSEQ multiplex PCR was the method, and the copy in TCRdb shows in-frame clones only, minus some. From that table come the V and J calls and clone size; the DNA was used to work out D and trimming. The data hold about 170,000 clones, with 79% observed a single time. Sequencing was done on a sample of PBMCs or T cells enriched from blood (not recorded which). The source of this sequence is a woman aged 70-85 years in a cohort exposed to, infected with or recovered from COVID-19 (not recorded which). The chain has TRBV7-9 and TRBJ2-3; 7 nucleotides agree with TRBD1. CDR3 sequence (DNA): TGTGCCAGCAGCCCCACAGGGGGCACAGATACGCAGTATTTT. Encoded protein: CASSPTGGTDTQYF.